The T cell receptor beta chain described here comes from a study of CD8 T cells in ankylosing spondylitis. Points from the study as a whole: Peripheral blood samples showed relatively rare disease-linked clones, and these clones were CD8+. The clones that were linked to disease were reported to be significantly enriched in matched synovial fluid samples from ankylosing spondylitis patients. Ankylosing spondylitis blood appeared to be characterized by a TCR beta motif of about 8 highly homologous variants. Earlier authors reported some of these motif variants in reactive arthritis synovial fluid and blood.

The CDR3 runs to 14 residues. V shed 4 bases and J shed 2 bases, with 12 bases lying between them. Germline values: CDR1 SGHRS, CDR2 YFSETQ. With regard to this clonotype: Its specificity is not known.

Libraries for TCR beta were made by quantitative 5'-RACE with molecular barcodes. From the 5' RACE reads, TCRdb called clonotypes with MiXCR, one entry per CDR3 protein. The repertoire holds 750,000 to 850,000 distinct CDR3 sequences, with approximately 12% as singletons. This receptor was obtained from a male donor with ankylosing spondylitis. The V gene is TRBV5-1, the J gene TRBJ1-2; maybe TRBD1 (6 bases). The sample comprised blood, either unsorted or a sorted T cell fraction (not recorded which). The CDR3 DNA follows: TGCGCCAGCAGCACAGGGACGGACAACTATGGCTACACCTTC. Translation: CASSTGTDNYGYTF.